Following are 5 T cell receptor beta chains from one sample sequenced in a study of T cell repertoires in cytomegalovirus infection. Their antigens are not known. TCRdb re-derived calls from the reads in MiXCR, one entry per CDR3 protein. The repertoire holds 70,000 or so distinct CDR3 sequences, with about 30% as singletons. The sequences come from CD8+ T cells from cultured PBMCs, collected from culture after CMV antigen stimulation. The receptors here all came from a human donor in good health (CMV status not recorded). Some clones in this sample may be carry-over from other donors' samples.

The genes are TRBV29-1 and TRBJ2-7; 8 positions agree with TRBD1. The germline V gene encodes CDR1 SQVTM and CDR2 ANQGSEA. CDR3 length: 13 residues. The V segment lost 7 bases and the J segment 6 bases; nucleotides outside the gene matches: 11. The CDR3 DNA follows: TGCAGCGCTGGGTTGGCAGGGGGCCGCGAGCAGTACTTC. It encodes CSAGLAGGREQYF.

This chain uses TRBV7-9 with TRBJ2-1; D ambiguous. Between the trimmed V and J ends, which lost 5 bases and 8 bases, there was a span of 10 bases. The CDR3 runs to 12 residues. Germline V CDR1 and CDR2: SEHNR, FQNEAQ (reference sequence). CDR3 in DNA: TGTGCCAGCAGCCCCAGCGCCGATGAGCAGTTCTTC. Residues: CASSPSADEQFF.

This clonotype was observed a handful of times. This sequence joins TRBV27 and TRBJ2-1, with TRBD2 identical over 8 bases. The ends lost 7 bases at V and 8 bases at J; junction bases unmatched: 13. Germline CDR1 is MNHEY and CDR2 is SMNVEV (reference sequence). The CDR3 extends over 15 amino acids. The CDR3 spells CASNPGGGARDEQFF. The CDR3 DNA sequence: TGTGCCAGCAACCCCGGGGGGGGGGCTCGGGATGAGCAGTTCTTC.

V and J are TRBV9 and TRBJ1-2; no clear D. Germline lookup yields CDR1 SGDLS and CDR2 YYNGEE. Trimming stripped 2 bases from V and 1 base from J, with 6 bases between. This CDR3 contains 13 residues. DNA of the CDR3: TGTGCCAGCAGCGTGACGGATAACTATGGCTACACCTTC. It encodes CASSVTDNYGYTF.

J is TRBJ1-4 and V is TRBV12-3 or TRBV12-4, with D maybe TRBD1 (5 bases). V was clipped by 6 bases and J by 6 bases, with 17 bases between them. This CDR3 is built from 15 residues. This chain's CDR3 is CASSSWGGTYEKLFF. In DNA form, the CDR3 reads TGTGCCAGCAGCTCATGGGGGGGGACCTATGAAAAACTGTTTTTT.